The 13 T cell receptor beta chains presented below share a single source sample, sequenced in a study of T cells in Graves' hyperthyroidism and ophthalmopathy. TCR beta CDR3 regions were amplified from RNA transcripts. The study used the HTBI primer set for a first-round RT-PCR of the TCR CDR3. TCRdb re-derived calls from the multiplex PCR reads in MiXCR, one entry per CDR3 protein. Of 550,000 to 800,000 distinct CDR3 sequences in the sample, around 17% are singletons; the top ten hold around 8.1%. What was sequenced was blood. Receptors were obtained from a man between 18 and 29 years old with Graves' hyperthyroidism.

The chain links TRBV20-1 to TRBJ2-2; 7 bases fit TRBD2. CDR1 is DFQATT, CDR2 SNEGSKA, per germline (reference sequence). The CDR3 sequence is 15 residues long. The V segment lost 1 base and the J segment 3 bases; nucleotides outside the gene matches: 5. CDR3 in amino acids: CSARVKRGYTGELFF. Here the CDR3 DNA reads TGCAGTGCTAGAGTTAAGCGGGGATACACCGGGGAGCTGTTTTTT.

This clonotype was detected once. The J gene is TRBJ2-7, the V gene TRBV27, with 10 bases matching TRBD2. Germline V gene data show CDR1 as MNHEY and CDR2 as SMNVEV (reference sequence). The CDR3 runs to 17 residues. Trimming removed 4 bases from V and 3 bases from J; junction bases left unmatched: 12. The CDR3 DNA sequence: TGTGCCAGCAGTTCCGGGGGACTAGCGAGAGAGTTCTACGAGCAGTACTTC. Encoded protein: CASSSGGLAREFYEQYF.

The chain recombines TRBV15 with TRBJ1-1; weak D call: TRBD1 (6 bases). The CDR3 is made up of 15 amino acids. The V end was cut by 0 bases, the J end by 6 bases, with 14 bases between. CDR1 is LNHNV, CDR2 YYDKDF, per germline (reference sequence). CDR3 in DNA: TGTGCCACCAGCAGAGAGGCAGGGGAGTTGCCTGAAGCTTTCTTT. This translates into CATSREAGELPEAFF.

The chain uses TRBV20-1 and TRBJ2-7; D may be TRBD1 (6 bases). CDR1 is DFQATT and CDR2 is SNEGSKA in the germline V gene (reference sequence). V gave up 0 bases and J gave up 0 bases, with 12 bases separating them. The length of the CDR3 is 15 residues. The CDR3 is CSAREWTASSYEQYF. The CDR3 nucleotides are TGCAGTGCTAGAGAATGGACAGCCAGCTCCTACGAGCAGTACTTC.

In this sample, this clonotype turned up many times. The rearrangement uses TRBV18 and TRBJ2-5; 8 positions agree with TRBD2. In germline, CDR1 is KGHSH, CDR2 LQKENI. The CDR3 spans 17 residues. J lost 1 base, V lost 1 base, and 8 bases had no gene match. The CDR3 nucleotides are TGTGCCAGCTCACCACGGTTCGATGCGGGAGGCCAAGAGACCCAGTACTTC. Protein: CASSPRFDAGGQETQYF. The full variable domain, its missing parts supplied by reference TRBV18 and TRBJ2-5, is NAGVMQNPRHLVRRRGQEARLRCSPMKGHSHVYWYRQLPEEGLKFMVYLQKENIIDESGMPKERFSAEFPKEGPSILRIQQVVRGDSAAYFCASSPRFDAGGQETQYFGPGTRLLVL.

This clonotype was observed a few times. The chain combines TRBV2 with TRBJ1-1; no clear D gene. The V end was cut by 7 bases, the J end by 6 bases, with 12 bases between. This CDR3 is built from 12 residues. Per the germline V gene, CDR1 is SNHLY and CDR2 is FYNNEI. CDR3 loop: CASIPGIAEAFF. CDR3 nucleotide sequence: TGTGCCAGCATCCCCGGCATCGCTGAAGCTTTCTTT.

This clonotype was seen at least ten times. J is TRBJ2-3 and V is TRBV12-3 or TRBV12-4; the D gene is possibly TRBD1 (6 bases). V lost 7 bases to trimming and J lost 1 base, with 9 bases between them. This CDR3 is built from 13 residues. CDR3 sequence: CASNPGGTDTQYF. CDR3 nucleotide sequence: TGTGCCAGCAACCCAGGGGGCACAGATACGCAGTATTTT.

This clonotype was seen many times. The chain's CDR3 is CASSEAGGGTETQYF. CDR3 DNA: TGTGCCAGCAGTGAGGCAGGGGGAGGTACCGAGACCCAGTACTTC. The chain has TRBV28 and TRBJ2-5, with D possibly TRBD1 on 7 matching bases. CDR1 and CDR2 from the germline V gene are MDHEN and SYDVKM. The length of the CDR3 is 15 residues. V gave up 5 bases and J gave up 5 bases, with 18 bases separating them.

This clonotype was counted between two and nine times. A much bigger clone sits one base away, suggesting this may be a read error. This rearrangement joins TRBV12-3 or TRBV12-4 to TRBJ2-3; TRBD1 or TRBD2 may be the D gene (5 bases each). CDR3 length: 17 amino acids. The CDR3 nucleotides read TGTGCCAGCAGTTTAGACGGGGCTAAGTCCCCCACAGATACGCGGTATTTT. Its protein is CASSLDGAKSPTDTRYF.

This clonotype was counted many times. In DNA, the CDR3 is TGTGCCAGCAGTTCCACGACTAGCGGGAGGTTCTATGAGCAGTTCTTC. This gives the protein CASSSTTSGRFYEQFF. This chain uses TRBV27 with TRBJ2-1; 13 bases fit TRBD2. Germline lookup yields CDR1 MNHEY and CDR2 SMNVEV (reference sequence). Germline trimming cut 4 bases from V and 8 bases from J; bases unmatched to any gene: 8. The CDR3 sequence is 16 residues long.

In this sample, this clonotype turned up many times. This chain links TRBV2 with TRBJ2-1; D may correspond to TRBD1 or TRBD2 (5 bases each). The germline V gene encodes CDR1 SNHLY and CDR2 FYNNEI. The CDR3 consists of 13 residues. Trimming pared 8 bases from V and 8 bases from J, leaving 16 bases between. This CDR3 is CASGTPSGDEQFF. The CDR3 DNA follows: TGTGCCAGCGGGACCCCCAGCGGCGATGAGCAGTTCTTC.

This chain connects TRBV6-1 to TRBJ1-1; a possible D gene is TRBD1 (5 bases). From germline, CDR1 is MNHNS and CDR2 SASEGT. The CDR3 consists of 14 residues. V lost 5 bases, J lost 4 bases, and 14 bases lay in between. CDR3 loop: CASSPDGGGTEAFF. The CDR3 bases are TGTGCCAGCAGTCCTGACGGGGGAGGCACTGAAGCTTTCTTT.

This clonotype has at least ten counts. The chain combines TRBV29-1 with TRBJ1-1; no reliable D call. The V end was cut by 4 bases, the J end by 1 base, with 7 bases between. The CDR3 totals 12 residues. CDR1 and CDR2 (germline): SQVTM, ANQGSEA. CDR3 sequence: CSVVNPNTEAFF. The CDR3 bases are TGCAGCGTTGTGAACCCGAACACTGAAGCTTTCTTT.